This T cell receptor (beta chain) is drawn from a study of monozygotic twins with cystic fibrosis. Study results and caveats: V usage most resembled the co-twin in 13 of 16 pairs. The repertoire was suggested to be naive-dominated, clonality median approximately 0.0098. Unrelated CF individuals shared fewer identical clonotypes than monozygotic CF twins.

In regard to this clone: Antigen unknown.

The repertoire was sequenced with immunoSEQ multiplex PCR; TCRdb's copy has only in-frame clones and lacks some. The table records tens of thousands of clones, around 93% of them present only once. The sequenced sample was blood. The sequence derives from a girl aged 2 to 10 with cystic fibrosis.

CDR3 region: CSALYEKLFF. The CDR3, as DNA: TGCAGTGCCCTGTATGAAAAACTGTTTTTT. The genes are TRBV20-1 and TRBJ1-4; D not certain. The CDR3 extends over 10 amino acids. V lost 6 bases to trimming and J lost 6 bases, with 5 bases between them. Germline V gene lookup returns CDR1 DFQATT and CDR2 SNEGSKA (reference sequence).